Shown below are 9 T cell receptor beta chains from a single sample sequenced in a study of T cell responses to AZD1222 COVID-19 vaccine. Assay: immunoSEQ multiplex PCR; the TCRdb copy retains only in-frame clones and omits some. The sample has more than 85,000 clones; 82% are singletons. Sequences were derived from peripheral blood, sampled on day 0 of AZD1222 vaccination. These receptor sequences come from an adult in good health.

Remarks on this clone: An end of the junction differs from the germline gene, which may be a read error. The chain recombines TRBV28 with TRBJ2-3; possibly TRBD1 for D (5 bases). Germline loops: CDR1 MDHEN, CDR2 SYDVKM. The CDR3 is 18 amino acids. CDR3 loop: CASSPRPDIYLSTDTQYF. In nucleotides, the CDR3 is TGTGCCAGCAGTCCCCGCCCGGACATCTACCTTAGCACGGATACGCAGTATTTT.

This clone was seen more than once but under ten times. The rearrangement uses TRBV5-1 and TRBJ2-3; 7 bases fit TRBD1. The CDR3 spans 14 residues. CDR1 is SGHRS and CDR2 is YFSETQ in the germline V gene. V shed 0 bases, J shed 2 bases, and the junction held 0 bases outside the gene matches. CDR3: CASSLEGATDTQYF. CDR3 DNA: TGCGCCAGCAGCTTGGAGGGGGCCACAGATACGCAGTATTTT.

The gene calls are TRBV5-1 and TRBJ1-2; possible D gene TRBD1, 5 bases. This CDR3 is 14 amino acids long. V shed 3 bases and J shed 8 bases, with 17 bases lying between them. Per germline, CDR1 SGHRS and CDR2 YFSETQ. As DNA, the CDR3 is TGCGCCAGCAGCTCGTACAGCGTTAAGGGGGGCTACACCTTC. Its protein is CASSSYSVKGGYTF.

The chain links TRBV12-3 or TRBV12-4 to TRBJ2-7; tentative D call: TRBD1 (5 bases). There are 11 residues in the CDR3. V dropped 1 base and J dropped 9 bases, with 7 bases sitting between them. CDR3 protein: CASSLGQLQYF. Here the CDR3 DNA reads TGTGCCAGCAGTTTAGGACAGCTGCAGTACTTC.

The rearrangement links TRBV19 to TRBJ2-4; possibly TRBD2 for D (6 bases). The germline V gene has CDR1 LNHDA and CDR2 SQIVND (reference sequence). This CDR3 region has 14 residues. CDR3 region: CGWGRKQNKNIQYF. CDR3 nucleotides: TGTGGATGGGGGAGGAAGCAAAACAAAAACATTCAGTACTTC.

V and J are TRBV7-2 and TRBJ2-7, with a possible D match to TRBD2 (7 bases). This CDR3 has 15 amino acids. V was shortened by 1 base and J by 2 bases, with 12 bases between the two germline ends. Germline assignment: CDR1 SGHTA and CDR2 FQGNSA. For the CDR3, the DNA is TGTGCCAGCAGCTTAGATGAGGGGGGGCCCTACGAGCAGTACTTC. Its protein product is CASSLDEGGPYEQYF.

The chain combines TRBV19 with TRBJ2-7, with D possibly TRBD2 on 7 matching bases. Per the germline V gene, CDR1 is LNHDA and CDR2 is SQIVND (reference sequence). This CDR3 spans 17 amino acids. Trimming left V 5 bases short and J 3 bases short, with 23 bases between. CDR3 sequence (DNA): TGTGCCAGTAGTCACGGTAAAGCGGGGACAAGGCGCTACGAGCAGTACTTC. Translation gives CASSHGKAGTRRYEQYF.

V gene TRBV9 combines with J gene TRBJ1-2, with 7 bases aligning to TRBD1. With 0 bases clipped from V and 5 bases from J, the junction kept 13 bases outside the gene matches. The CDR3 has 17 amino acids. Germline V lookup: CDR1 SGDLS, CDR2 YYNGEE. The chain's CDR3 is CASSVGTRGGGRYGYTF. The CDR3 DNA reads TGTGCCAGCAGCGTAGGGACGAGAGGGGGCGGCCGTTATGGCTACACCTTC.

The chain combines TRBV13 with TRBJ2-7; 8 nucleotides line up with TRBD1. CDR1 and CDR2 from the germline V gene are PRHDT and FYEKMQ (reference sequence). The length of the CDR3 is 13 residues. V trimming: 6 bases; J trimming: 3 bases; junction bases outside the gene matches: 4. CDR3 sequence reads: CASSRTGFYEQYF. The DNA of the CDR3 is TGTGCCAGCAGTCGGACAGGGTTCTACGAGCAGTACTTC.